The entry that follows covers one TCR beta chain sequence. Antigen specificity is unknown. The CDR3 extends over 17 amino acids. The germline CDR1 and CDR2 sequences are WSHSY and SAAADI. V dropped 4 bases and J dropped 6; count of bases not matched to a gene: 17. The data were taken from a study of cytomegalovirus exposure and HLA in healthy donors. Whole-study findings and limits: Specificity for CMV antigens was confirmed in vitro for three of the CMV-associated chains.

Primers included in the PCR were 60 Vbeta and 13 Jbeta primers. The repertoire was sequenced with immunoSEQ multiplex PCR; TCRdb's copy has only in-frame clones and lacks some. The sample has roughly 120,000 clones. The TCR sequence derives from a man younger than 35 in good health and CMV-seronegative. The material sequenced was PBMCs. The rearrangement uses TRBV10-2 and TRBJ2-7, with 8 bases matching TRBD1. CDR3 in amino acids: CASSAPRGTGAPPEQYF. For the CDR3, the DNA is TGCGCCAGCAGTGCCCCAAGGGGGACAGGAGCCCCTCCCGAGCAGTACTTC.